This section outlines one T cell receptor beta chain sequence together with its context. Which antigen it targets is not known. No per-base quality is available; no much larger clone lies one base away. The data originate from a study of breast tumors, draining lymph nodes, adjacent tissues (TCRdb year 2016). At the level of the whole study: The study compared TCR beta repertoires across tumor, adjacent nontumor tissue and axillary lymph nodes from breast cancer patients. In human breast cancer, the study set out to evaluate how tumor, surrounding tissue and draining lymph node repertoires relate to one another and whether T cells may move between these sites.

The lymph node samples were taken from the axillary draining lymph nodes of breast cancer patients. Sequenced on an Illumina HiSeq 2000. Multiplex PCR amplification was used to generate the TCR beta chain libraries. The amplified TCR beta chain products were analyzed by high-throughput sequencing. Through fastp at Q25 and MiXCR, TCRdb rebuilt clones from the public reads, retaining in-frame beta chains. Every distinct CDR3 protein forms one entry, paired with its most common genes and DNA. The sample table lists over 130,000 distinct CDR3 sequences, 30% to 35% of them with a count of one. In total, the top ten clones hold under 2.5% of the sample. Spanning cysteine to phenylalanine, the CDR3 consists of 14 amino acids. Of all the DNA, just the CDR3 is kept, 42 bases in frame from base 1. The germline V gene (reference sequence) provides CDR1 SGHNT and CDR2 YYREEE. The V end gives up 0 bases and the J end 7 bases, leaving 6 bases in the junction not matched to a gene.

Overall results and qualifications from the work: Tumors showed preferential V and J gene usage, and their T-cell repertoire diversity fell below that of lymph nodes yet above that of nontumor tissue. The data were considered consistent with most tumor T cells being derived from the lymph node and subsequently expanding within tumor tissue. The study presented the conclusion that tumor T cells originate in lymph nodes as consistent with a hypothesis, not as something directly demonstrated. Tumor and nontumor tissue repertoires were found to be significantly more similar in luminal-like than in basal-like breast cancer.

The chain was built from TRBV5-4 and TRBJ2-5; TRBD1 agrees with 7 junctional bases. This sequence was found in a female donor with breast cancer. Some clones in this sample may be carry-over from other donors' samples. The sequencing sample was made of axillary lymph node tissue. CDR3 reads: CASSLDRGSGTQYF. The DNA sequence reads TGTGCCAGCAGCTTGGACAGGGGCTCGGGGACCCAGTACTTC.